Listed below are T cell receptor beta chains from one sample, sequenced in a study of Ad26.COV2.S vaccination and SARS-CoV-2 variants. TCRdb's table, derived via immunoSEQ multiplex PCR, lists solely in-frame clones and lacks some. The data show 380,000 or so clones, about 87% seen once. The specimen comprised peripheral blood, sampled in a trial of Ad26.COV2.S vaccine versus placebo. The receptor source for this set is a person between 18 and 65 years old who received the Ad26.COV2.S COVID-19 vaccine or a placebo. CDR3s include the opening cysteine and the closing phenylalanine or tryptophan. Each record gives: J gene, V gene, clone size, D gene, CDR3 protein, CDR3 DNA. D genes are given only for firm matches. Clone size appears in some rows only: once, few, many, or a class for an expanded clone.

>TRBJ1-2|TRBV7-2|-|-
CASSPGPGDYGYTF
TGTGCCAGCAGCCCGGGACCAGGGGACTATGGCTACACCTTC
>TRBJ1-1|TRBV4-3|-|-
CASSQDPGTFAGF
TGCGCCAGCAGCCAAGATCCCGGCACCTTTGCCGGTTTT
>TRBJ1-3|TRBV30|few|TRBD1
CAWRGQAFSGNTIYF
TGTGCCTGGAGGGGACAGGCATTTTCTGGAAACACCATATATTTT
>TRBJ1-5|TRBV19|once|-
CASSIWQGLYQPQHF
TGTGCCAGTAGTATCTGGCAGGGACTCTATCAGCCCCAGCATTTT
>TRBJ1-1|TRBV7-8|-|-
CASSSPGIWNTEAFF
TGTGCCAGCAGCTCCCCGGGGATTTGGAACACTGAAGCTTTCTTT
>TRBJ2-3|TRBV29-1|-|-
CSVEANTDTQYF
TGCAGCGTTGAGGCTAACACAGATACGCAGTATTTT
>TRBJ2-1|TRBV19|-|-
CASSVTSFDEQFF
TGTGCCAGTAGTGTTACTAGTTTCGATGAGCAGTTCTTC
>TRBJ1-1|TRBV4-3|-|-
CASSQELSGPTEAFF
TGCGCCAGCAGCCAAGAGTTGTCTGGTCCCACTGAAGCTTTCTTT
>TRBJ2-5|TRBV15|-|TRBD2
CATSRTGLAGTGDQYF
TGTGCCACCAGCAGGACGGGACTAGCGGGGACGGGTGACCAGTACTTC
>TRBJ2-1|TRBV7-2|-|-
CASSSAGAEQFF
TGTGCCAGCAGCTCAGCTGGCGCTGAGCAGTTCTTC
>TRBJ1-2|TRBV24-1|-|-
CATSDHQGYGYTF
TGTGCCACCAGTGACCATCAGGGTTATGGCTACACCTTC
>TRBJ2-7|TRBV2|once|-
CASRAQSSSYEQYF
TGTGCCAGCAGGGCACAATCAAGCTCCTACGAGCAGTACTTC
>TRBJ2-3|TRBV6-5|-|TRBD1
CASSHDRVETDTQYF
TGTGCCAGCAGCCATGACAGGGTTGAAACAGATACGCAGTATTTT
>TRBJ1-4|TRBV4-3|-|TRBD1
CASSRTRDRGSEAREKLFF
TGCGCCAGCAGCCGGACCCGGGACAGGGGTAGTGAAGCCAGAGAAAAACTGTTTTTT
>TRBJ1-5|TRBV7-9|-|TRBD1
CASSPGTGGTFSVNQPQHF
TGTGCCAGCAGCCCCGGGACAGGGGGGACGTTTAGTGTCAATCAGCCCCAGCATTTT
>TRBJ1-2|TRBV9|-|-
CASSVSGALSYTF
TGTGCCAGCAGCGTGTCGGGGGCCCTGAGCTACACCTTC
>TRBJ2-2|TRBV23-1|once|-
CASSQGSSQIKNTGELFF
TGCGCCAGCAGTCAAGGTAGTTCACAGATAAAGAACACCGGGGAGCTGTTTTTT
>TRBJ2-1|TRBV18|-|TRBD2
CASSPPFSTSGENEQFF
TGTGCCAGCTCACCACCGTTTTCGACTAGCGGGGAAAATGAGCAGTTCTTC
>TRBJ2-5|TRBV4-3|-|-
CASSQGHREETQYF
TGCGCCAGCAGCCAGGGACACCGTGAAGAGACCCAGTACTTC
>TRBJ1-2|TRBV14|-|-
CASSQTAEGGGYGYTF
TGTGCCAGCAGCCAGACGGCCGAGGGGGGCGGCTATGGCTACACCTTC
>TRBJ1-1|TRBV5-1|-|TRBD1
CASSPDRALRTEAFF
TGCGCCAGCAGCCCGGACAGGGCATTGAGAACTGAAGCTTTCTTT
>TRBJ2-1|TRBV28|-|-
CASRTSRVSSYNEQFF
TGTGCCAGCAGAACTAGTCGTGTGAGCTCCTACAATGAGCAGTTCTTC
>TRBJ2-3|TRBV7-2|-|TRBD2
CASSVIPGLAGGGTDTQYF
TGTGCCAGCAGCGTCATCCCGGGACTAGCGGGAGGAGGCACAGATACGCAGTATTTT
>TRBJ2-1|TRBV7-2|few|TRBD2
CASSQASGSYEQFF
TGTGCCAGCAGCCAAGCAAGCGGGAGTTATGAGCAGTTCTTC
>TRBJ1-6|TRBV6-5|-|-
CASGGASSYNSPLHF
TGTGCCAGCGGGGGAGCGAGCTCCTATAATTCACCCCTCCACTTT
>TRBJ2-1|TRBV3-1/TRBV3-2|few|-
CASSQDRSSDEQFF
TGTGCCAGCAGCCAAGATCGTAGTAGCGATGAGCAGTTCTTC
>TRBJ2-1|TRBV4-2|-|-
CASSQDANEQFF
TGTGCCAGCAGCCAAGATGCCAATGAGCAGTTCTTC
>TRBJ1-1|TRBV6-5|-|-
CASSRDGSNTEAFF
TGTGCCAGCAGCCGGGACGGATCGAACACTGAAGCTTTCTTT
>TRBJ2-5|TRBV5-4|-|-
CASSPGGGQGLETQYF
TGTGCCAGCAGCCCCGGGGGGGGACAGGGTTTGGAGACCCAGTACTTC
>TRBJ2-7|TRBV29-1|-|-
CSVFGTTYEQYF
TGCAGCGTTTTCGGAACTACCTACGAGCAGTACTTC
>TRBJ2-7|TRBV19|-|TRBD2
CASSIVPSGYEQYF
TGTGCCAGTAGTATTGTGCCTAGCGGTTACGAGCAGTACTTC
>TRBJ2-2|TRBV7-2|-|TRBD1
CASSQRQGVTGELFF
TGTGCCAGCAGCCAAAGACAGGGGGTCACCGGGGAGCTGTTTTTT
>TRBJ1-5|TRBV10-3|-|TRBD1
CAISPGQGVGQPQHF
TGTGCCATCAGTCCGGGACAGGGGGTTGGTCAGCCCCAGCATTTT
>TRBJ2-7|TRBV12-3/TRBV12-4|-|TRBD1
CASSLGQDYEQYF
TGTGCCAGCAGTTTGGGACAGGACTACGAGCAGTACTTC
>TRBJ2-2|TRBV12-5|-|TRBD1
CASGFPLRDRGWAGELFF
TGTGCTAGTGGTTTCCCACTCCGGGACAGGGGATGGGCCGGGGAGCTGTTTTTT
>TRBJ1-5|TRBV28|-|-
CASTLVGQPQHF
TGTGCCAGCACCCTGGTAGGTCAGCCCCAGCATTTT
>TRBJ2-3|TRBV3-1/TRBV3-2|-|TRBD2
CASSSSSGTNTDTQYF
TGTGCCAGCAGCTCTTCTAGCGGAACCAACACAGATACGCAGTATTTT
>TRBJ1-4|TRBV30|-|-
CAWNSGTVNEKLFF
TGTGCCTGGAATTCCGGGACGGTTAATGAAAAACTGTTTTTT
>TRBJ1-2|TRBV11-1|-|TRBD1
CASSTTGLRSYTF
TGTGCCAGCAGCACGACAGGGCTTCGGAGCTACACCTTC
>TRBJ1-5|TRBV27|-|-
CASSRTEGNQPQHF
TGTGCCAGCAGCAGAACTGAGGGCAATCAGCCCCAGCATTTT
>TRBJ2-2|TRBV9|-|TRBD1
CASSVLSNRGTGELFF
TGTGCCAGCAGCGTACTGTCTAACAGGGGGACCGGGGAGCTGTTTTTT
>TRBJ1-2|TRBV10-3|-|TRBD1
CAIRTGQGPTSYGYTF
TGTGCCATCAGGACGGGACAGGGGCCTACATCCTATGGCTACACCTTC
>TRBJ2-7|TRBV7-2|-|-
CASSLELSSYEQYF
TGTGCCAGCAGCTTGGAGTTGAGCTCCTACGAGCAGTACTTC
>TRBJ1-2|TRBV27|-|TRBD1
CASSFDRQGFNYGYTF
TGTGCCAGCAGTTTCGACCGACAGGGATTTAACTATGGCTACACCTTC
>TRBJ1-5|TRBV27|-|TRBD1
CASRSGTGNQPQHF
TGTGCCAGCAGGTCCGGGACAGGCAATCAGCCCCAGCATTTT
>TRBJ1-1|TRBV3-1/TRBV3-2|-|-
CASSQELPGTPFSEAFF
TGTGCCAGCAGCCAAGAGCTTCCCGGGACACCTTTTTCTGAAGCTTTCTTT
>TRBJ2-1|TRBV11-2|-|-
CASSFRRTGLDNEQFF
TGTGCCAGCAGCTTCCGGAGGACTGGTCTGGACAATGAGCAGTTCTTC
>TRBJ2-5|TRBV5-1|-|-
CASSLLRPQETQYF
TGCGCCAGCAGCTTGTTACGGCCCCAAGAGACCCAGTACTTC
>TRBJ2-7|TRBV7-9|-|TRBD1
CASSETAGTGRDEQYF
TGTGCCAGCAGCGAAACGGCCGGGACAGGGAGAGACGAGCAGTACTTC
>TRBJ2-7|TRBV7-2|-|-
CASRTGIAPYEQYF
TGTGCCAGCAGAACCGGGATCGCCCCCTACGAGCAGTACTTC
>TRBJ1-2|TRBV2|-|-
CASLPPDYGYTF
TGTGCCAGCCTTCCCCCCGACTATGGCTACACCTTC
>TRBJ2-1|TRBV10-3|-|TRBD2
CAISESIEVAGDNEQFF
TGTGCCATCAGTGAGTCGATTGAGGTAGCGGGAGACAATGAGCAGTTCTTC